This entry features one T cell receptor beta chain sequence. This record comes from a study of blood T cell repertoires in COVID-19. Study details: From the United States, Italy and Spain came samples of acute and convalescent COVID-19. Sources were T cells, B-cell-depleted T cells, or PBMCs; the material itself was cDNA or gDNA.

The V gene lost 1 base and the J gene lost 5 bases, with 17 bases spanning the gap. Germline values: CDR1 SEHNR, CDR2 FQNEAQ (reference sequence). The CDR3 length is 16 residues. Authors' processing steps: Researchers report that nucleated cell counts were estimated from reference gene primer amplification. Only in-frame clones appear in the TCRdb table, and some are missing; sequencing was by immunoSEQ multiplex PCR. V and J calls and clone size are copied from that table; D and trimming were computed from the DNA. The sample holds about 220,000 clones, 86% seen once. This sequence was found in a woman aged 50 to 60 with COVID-19, enrolled during active disease. The chain has TRBV7-9 and TRBJ1-2; tentative D call: TRBD1 (6 bases). Material for sequencing was peripheral blood. The CDR3, as DNA: TGTGCCAGCAGCTTAGGTGGTGCCAGGGGATGGTATGGCTACACCTTC. Encoded protein: CASSLGGARGWYGYTF.